This T cell receptor (beta chain) originates from a study of blood T cell repertoires in COVID-19. Study-level information: Samples of COVID-19 (acute and convalescent) were obtained from the United States, Italy and Spain. PBMCs, B-cell-depleted T cells, or T cells provided the cDNA or gDNA that made up the material.

As originally analysed: Amplification from reference gene primers served as the basis for estimated nucleated cell counts. Here immunoSEQ multiplex PCR was the method, and the copy in TCRdb shows in-frame clones only, minus some. The D gene and trimming were derived from the DNA, and the V and J assignments and clone size from that table. The sample records about 190,000 clones, 75% to 90% being singletons. Sequencing was performed on peripheral blood. The source of this sequence is a man aged 25 to 40 with acute or convalescent COVID-19.

The CDR3 here is CASSNSTGKYYNEQFF. In DNA form, the CDR3 reads TGTGCCAGCAGCAACTCGACAGGGAAGTACTACAATGAGCAGTTCTTC. V usage is TRBV21-1 and J usage is TRBJ2-1; TRBD1 is taken as the D call from the table, unchecked against the DNA. TRBV21-1 is designated a pseudogene. The CDR3 has 16 amino acids.